These 19 T cell receptor beta chains share one sample of origin, sequenced in a study of T cell changes during pregnancy in multiple sclerosis. Method: immunoSEQ multiplex PCR; TCRdb's copy keeps in-frame clones and lacks some. The profile shows about 76,000 clones, 93% of them singletons. The specimen comprised peripheral blood, sampled in the second trimester of pregnancy. Source of these receptors: a female donor with multiple sclerosis, enrolled in a pregnancy study.

This clone occurred once. The CDR3 sequence: CASSGSSYEQYF. The CDR3 bases are TGTGCCAGCAGTGGTTCCAGCTACGAGCAGTACTTC. The chain is built from TRBV2 and TRBJ2-7; D is uncertain. The V gene's germline CDR1 is SNHLY and CDR2 FYNNEI. Between the trimmed V and J ends, which lost 4 bases and 3 bases, there was a span of 7 bases. The CDR3 has 12 amino acids.

The chain couples TRBV7-3 to TRBJ2-5, with D possibly matching TRBD1 (6 bases). The germline V gene has CDR1 SGHTA and CDR2 FQGTGA. V lost 5 bases and J 5 bases, leaving 12 bases between the germline ends. The CDR3 is 13 residues long. The CDR3 loop reads CASSLTGLETQYF. The CDR3 DNA reads TGTGCCAGCAGCCTCACAGGGTTGGAGACCCAGTACTTC.

The chain is built from TRBV30 and TRBJ2-2; 9 bases are shared with TRBD1. Germline CDR1 GTSNPN, CDR2 SVGIG (reference sequence). The ends lost 5 bases at V and 7 bases at J; junction bases unmatched: 11. This CDR3 contains 15 residues. CDR3 coding DNA: TGTGCCTGGTTAGCCGGACAGGGGCGGCACGGGGAGCTGTTTTTT. Residues: CAWLAGQGRHGELFF.

The chain is built from TRBV6-5 and TRBJ2-1; D uncertain. This CDR3 is built from 14 residues. Germline loops: CDR1 MNHEY, CDR2 SVGAGI. Trimming shortened V by 2 bases and J by 0 bases, and 5 bases separated the two germline ends. As DNA, the CDR3 is TGTGCCAGCAGTTACGGCGGCTCCTACAATGAGCAGTTCTTC. It specifies CASSYGGSYNEQFF.

The chain joins TRBV7-9 to TRBJ2-7, with TRBD2 matching 12 bases. Germline CDR1 and CDR2: SEHNR and FQNEAQ (reference sequence). With V trimmed by 5 bases and J by 2 bases, 4 bases remained unmatched. This CDR3 region has 15 residues. DNA for the CDR3: TGTGCCAGCAGCCCTAGCGGGGGGGGAACCTACGAGCAGTACTTC. Translation: CASSPSGGGTYEQYF.

This CDR3 is CASSYSGVGFGGELFF. The CDR3 coding sequence is TGTGCCAGCAGTTACTCGGGAGTTGGGTTCGGGGGGGAGCTGTTTTTT. The chain employs TRBV6-5 and TRBJ2-2; possibly TRBD2 for D (5 bases). The germline gives CDR1 MNHEY, CDR2 SVGAGI. Trimming pared 0 bases from V and 8 bases from J, leaving 16 bases between. The CDR3 covers 16 residues.

The gene calls are TRBV14 and TRBJ1-5, with D possibly being TRBD1 (6 bases). Trimming stripped 4 bases from V and 6 bases from J, with 13 bases between. This CDR3 contains 14 residues. CDR1 and CDR2 from the germline V gene are SGHDN and FVKESK. This chain's CDR3 is CASSPAGARQPQHF. CDR3 DNA sequence: TGTGCCAGCAGCCCAGCGGGGGCGCGTCAGCCCCAGCATTTT.

The CDR3 loop reads CASLPEGHNSGNTIYF. CDR3 nucleotide sequence: TGTGCCAGCCTCCCTGAGGGACACAACTCTGGAAACACCATATATTTT. The chain employs TRBV27 and TRBJ1-3, with D perhaps matching TRBD1 (6 bases). The V and J ends lost 8 bases and 0 bases respectively, with 17 bases between them. Germline V CDR1 and CDR2: MNHEY, SMNVEV (reference sequence). This CDR3 region has 16 residues.

The chain combines TRBV7-8 with TRBJ1-1; possibly TRBD1 for D (6 bases). The germline gives CDR1 SGHVS, CDR2 FQNEAQ. The V end lost 8 bases, the J end lost 2 bases, and 12 bases lay between the germline ends. There are 13 residues in the CDR3. For the CDR3, the DNA is TGTGCCAGCGGACTCAGGGGTAACACTGAAGCTTTCTTT. This sequence encodes CASGLRGNTEAFF. Combining the CDR3 with reference TRBV7-8 and TRBJ1-1 gives the whole variable domain GAGVSQSPRYKVAKRGQDVALRCDPISGHVSLFWYQQALGQGPEFLTYFQNEAQLDKSGLPSDRFFAERPEGSVSTLKIQRTQQEDSAVYLCASGLRGNTEAFFGQGTRLTVV.

V usage is TRBV29-1 and J usage is TRBJ2-7; D may be TRBD2 (6 bases). CDR3 length: 15 residues. The V gene lost 1 base and the J gene lost 0 bases, with 13 bases spanning the gap. Germline V gives CDR1 SQVTM, CDR2 ANQGSEA. The CDR3 is CSVEGRVASSYEQYF. The CDR3 DNA reads TGCAGCGTTGAAGGGAGGGTTGCGTCCTCCTACGAGCAGTACTTC.

V usage is TRBV7-9 and J usage is TRBJ2-5; D possibly corresponds to TRBD2 (6 bases). The CDR3 is made up of 15 amino acids. Trimming removed 5 bases from V and 4 bases from J, with 17 bases in between. The V gene's germline CDR1 is SEHNR and CDR2 FQNEAQ (reference sequence). The CDR3 DNA reads as TGTGCCAGCAGCAAATTAAGCGGGCTAGGAGAGACCCAGTACTTC. Translated: CASSKLSGLGETQYF. The whole variable domain, filled in from reference TRBV7-9 and TRBJ2-5, reads DTGVSQNPRHKITKRGQNVTFRCDPISEHNRLYWYRQTLGQGPEFLTYFQNEAQLEKSRLLSDRFSAERPKGSFSTLEIQRTEQGDSAMYLCASSKLSGLGETQYFGPGTRLLVL.

The chain links TRBV19 to TRBJ1-2, with D unclear. The germline V gene encodes CDR1 LNHDA and CDR2 SQIVND (reference sequence). Trimming cost V 0 bases and J 0 bases, with 8 bases left between them. The CDR3 length is 15 residues. The CDR3 DNA reads TGTGCCAGTAGTATAGAAACAGCTTCTAACTATGGCTACACCTTC. It codes for CASSIETASNYGYTF. The variable domain in full, completed from reference TRBV19 and TRBJ1-2, reads DGGITQSPKYLFRKEGQNVTLSCEQNLNHDAMYWYRQDPGQGLRLIYYSQIVNDFQKGDIAEGYSVSREKKESFPLTVTSAQKNPTAFYLCASSIETASNYGYTFGSGTRLTVV.

The gene calls are TRBV25-1 and TRBJ1-2; possibly TRBD1 for D (5 bases). CDR1 and CDR2 (germline): MGHDK, SYGVNS. Trimming pared 3 bases from V and 6 bases from J, leaving 11 bases between. This CDR3 has 13 amino acids. The CDR3 here is CASSEPRAHGYTF. Here the CDR3 DNA reads TGTGCCAGCAGTGAGCCCAGGGCCCATGGCTACACCTTC.

The J gene is TRBJ1-1, the V gene TRBV11-3, with a weak D call TRBD1 (5 bases). Germline-derived CDR1 and CDR2 are SGHNT and YENEEA. The CDR3 runs 16 residues. Trimming removed 7 bases from V and 0 bases from J, with 18 bases in between. Here the CDR3 reads CASIFPGFRMNTEAFF. In DNA, the CDR3 is TGTGCCAGCATCTTCCCAGGGTTTCGAATGAACACTGAAGCTTTCTTT.

V usage is TRBV13 and J usage is TRBJ2-5; TRBD2 agrees at 12 bases. Germline V gene data show CDR1 as PRHDT and CDR2 as FYEKMQ (reference sequence). This CDR3 comprises 16 residues. Unmatched junction bases numbered 6, after V lost 2 bases and J lost 5 bases. CDR3 in amino acids: CASSLLAGGPQETQYF. DNA of the CDR3: TGTGCCAGCAGCTTACTAGCGGGGGGGCCTCAGGAGACCCAGTACTTC.

The count of this clone is one. The chain's CDR3 is CAWSGGIRNQPQHF. As DNA, the CDR3 is TGTGCCTGGAGTGGAGGGATTCGGAATCAGCCCCAGCATTTT. This chain joins TRBV30 and TRBJ1-5; D uncertain. Germline V gene data show CDR1 as GTSNPN and CDR2 as SVGIG (reference sequence). The CDR3 length is 14 residues. V lost 1 base and J lost 4, with 11 bases in between.

J is TRBJ2-7 and V is TRBV2; D is perhaps TRBD1 (6 bases). The CDR3 is 14 residues long. CDR1 and CDR2 (germline): SNHLY, FYNNEI. Trimming removed 7 bases from V and 2 bases from J, with 15 bases in between. The DNA of the CDR3 is TGTGCCAGCAAGGACCAGGGGATCACCTACGAGCAGTACTTC. As protein: CASKDQGITYEQYF.

The genes are TRBV7-6 and TRBJ2-2; TRBD2 matches 10 bases. Losses at the gene ends were 4 bases for V and 6 bases for J; bases not matched to a gene: 11. The CDR3 contains 17 residues. Germline loops: CDR1 SGHVS, CDR2 FNYEAQ. CDR3: CASSSPAGGLGAGELFF. In nucleotides, the CDR3 is TGTGCCAGCAGCTCGCCAGCGGGGGGGCTAGGGGCCGGGGAGCTGTTTTTT.

This sequence joins TRBV2 and TRBJ1-1, with no clear D. There are 14 residues in the CDR3. V lost 4 bases to trimming and J lost 2 bases, with 11 bases between them. Germline values: CDR1 SNHLY, CDR2 FYNNEI. The CDR3 region is CASSAGRINTEAFF. Written as DNA, the CDR3 is TGTGCCAGCAGTGCGGGGAGGATCAACACTGAAGCTTTCTTT.